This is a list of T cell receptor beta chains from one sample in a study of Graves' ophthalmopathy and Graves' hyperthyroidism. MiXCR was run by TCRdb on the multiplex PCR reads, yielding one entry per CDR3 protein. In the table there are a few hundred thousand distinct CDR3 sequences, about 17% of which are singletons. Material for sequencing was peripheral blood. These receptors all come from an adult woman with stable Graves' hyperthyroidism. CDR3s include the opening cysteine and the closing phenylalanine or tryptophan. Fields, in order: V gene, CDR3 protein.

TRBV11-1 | CASSFAGGHSTDTQYF
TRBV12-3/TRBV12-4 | CASVGQAQGQPQHF
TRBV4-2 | CASSQGQVPNYGYTF
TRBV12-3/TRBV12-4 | CASSFVSRMGPDIQYF
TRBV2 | CASRDRELQETQYF
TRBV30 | CAWRKGINNSPLHF
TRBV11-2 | CASSPPYGYTF
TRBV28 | CASKGIWNIKYF
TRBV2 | CASHPLPGPRMNTEAFF
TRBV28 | CASSSEPGATGTGELFF
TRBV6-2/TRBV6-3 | CASSYGRRREIFETQYF
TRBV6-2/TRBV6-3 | CASRYARDREIIRDQPQHF
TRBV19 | CASSAGTNKQETQYF
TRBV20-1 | CSASGTSGHLGYEQYF
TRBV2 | CASSEWEGGGPEDEQYF
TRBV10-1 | CANRMDRVQNIQYF
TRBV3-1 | CASSQDISGANVPTF
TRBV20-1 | CSAWGRTYEQYF
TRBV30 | CAWSATGGPGKQYF
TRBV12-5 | CASKTGQAYTGELFF
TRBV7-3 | CASSLTGGSANYGYTF
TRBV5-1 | CASSAQGSLTEAFF
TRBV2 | CASMGEAEEQYF
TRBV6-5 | CASSYRDREGYEQYF
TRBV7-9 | CASSPTAWTGRSSYEQYF
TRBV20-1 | CSAKQGGLGNTEAFF
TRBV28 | CASSHQNRAAAQYF
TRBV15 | CATSRDGGSDPQYF
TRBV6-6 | CASSYSKSGNEAFF
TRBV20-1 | CSAPQVTAEAFF
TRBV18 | CASSAGTDTEAFF
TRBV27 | CASSLVGQGYEQYF
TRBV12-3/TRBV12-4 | CASSLHRGKENTEAFF
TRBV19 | CASSRVDERNQPQHF
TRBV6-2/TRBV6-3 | CASSYGTGDSAFF
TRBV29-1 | CSVERENTGELFF
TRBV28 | CASIPGLAGGRETQYF
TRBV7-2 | CASNLGGRVDTIYF
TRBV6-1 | CASSERPALKAFF
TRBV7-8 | CASSHGPGGTGELFF
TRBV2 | CASSETRIKNTGELFF
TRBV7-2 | CASSSPGQESTDTQYF